These 17 T cell receptor beta chains were all obtained from the same sample, sequenced in a study of control samples from healthy donors and cancer patients. This table comes from immunoSEQ multiplex PCR, and its TCRdb copy is limited to in-frame clones, with some not included. The table includes more than 150,000 clones, approximately 93% detected once. The material sequenced was blood. The receptor set was obtained from a man in his fifties or sixties in good health.

This rearrangement joins TRBV9 to TRBJ1-2; D is perhaps TRBD1 (5 bases). The V end was cut by 4 bases, the J end by 8 bases, with 21 bases between. Germline V gene data show CDR1 as SGDLS and CDR2 as YYNGEE. The CDR3 runs to 15 residues. As DNA, the CDR3 is TGTGCCAGCAGCCCTCCGTCGGGGCAACTCTTAGGCTACACCTTC. This encodes CASSPPSGQLLGYTF.

This sequence joins TRBV5-4 and TRBJ2-1; 13 nucleotides align to TRBD2. The CDR3 spans 16 residues. V was clipped by 1 base and J by 8 bases; unmatched bases: 6. Germline CDR1 reads SGHNT; CDR2 reads YYREEE (reference sequence). CDR3 sequence: CASSLTSGRDWDEQFF. DNA of the CDR3: TGTGCCAGCAGCTTGACTAGCGGGAGGGATTGGGATGAGCAGTTCTTC.

The chain has TRBV19 and TRBJ1-1; 9 bases agree with TRBD1. The V gene end was trimmed by 5 bases and the J gene end by 9 bases; junction bases not matched to a gene: 7. Per germline, CDR1 LNHDA and CDR2 SQIVND (reference sequence). This CDR3 region has 13 residues. The CDR3 reads CASSGGQGGKAFF. CDR3 bases: TGTGCCAGTAGTGGGGGACAGGGTGGAAAAGCTTTCTTT.

V and J are TRBV6-5 and TRBJ1-5, with a possible D match to TRBD1 (6 bases). The CDR3 extends over 13 amino acids. Trimming left V 7 bases short and J 7 bases short, with 14 bases between. Germline V gene data show CDR1 as MNHEY and CDR2 as SVGAGI. CDR3 sequence: CASTEGVGQPQHF. CDR3 DNA sequence: TGTGCCAGCACCGAGGGGGTCGGGCAGCCCCAGCATTTT.

The V and J genes are TRBV28 and TRBJ2-3, with 10 bases matching TRBD2. The CDR3 contains 15 residues. CDR1 is MDHEN, CDR2 SYDVKM, per germline. J lost 2 bases, V lost 5 bases, and 4 bases had no gene match. The CDR3 is CASSPSGSPTDTQYF. The CDR3 bases are TGTGCCAGCAGTCCTAGCGGGAGTCCCACAGATACGCAGTATTTT.

The rearrangement joins TRBV3-1 (or the pseudogene TRBV3-2) to TRBJ2-7, with D unclear. The ends were cut back, 5 bases at V and 3 bases at J, with 5 bases in the middle. Germline V gives CDR1 LGHDT, CDR2 YNNKEL (reference sequence). The CDR3 contains 11 residues. The CDR3 sequence is CASSYYYEQYF. The DNA of the CDR3 is TGTGCCAGCAGCTATTACTACGAGCAGTACTTC.

This sequence joins TRBV15 and TRBJ1-5, with 10 nucleotides matching TRBD1. The ends lost 5 bases at V and 1 base at J; junction bases unmatched: 2. CDR1 is LNHNV, CDR2 YYDKDF, per germline (reference sequence). This CDR3 has 15 amino acids. The CDR3 is CATSGGQGSNQPQHF. In DNA form, the CDR3 reads TGTGCCACCAGCGGGGGACAGGGGAGCAATCAGCCCCAGCATTTT.

V usage is TRBV4-1 and J usage is TRBJ1-5; 7 nucleotides line up with TRBD1. Losses at the gene ends were 0 bases for V and 2 bases for J; bases not matched to a gene: 4. This CDR3 comprises 16 residues. Germline V CDR1 and CDR2: MGHRA, YSYEKL. This CDR3 is CASSQDGGQGNQPQHF. The DNA for the CDR3 is TGCGCCAGCAGCCAAGATGGAGGACAGGGCAATCAGCCCCAGCATTTT.

This clone was found once. The chain recombines TRBV5-1 with TRBJ1-4, with 8 nucleotides matching TRBD1. V was pared by 2 bases and J by 2 bases, with 2 bases of the junction left unmatched. Germline assignment: CDR1 SGHRS and CDR2 YFSETQ. The CDR3 covers 15 residues. For the CDR3, the DNA is TGCGCCAGCAGCTTCAGGGGGCGGACTAATGAAAAACTGTTTTTT. Amino acids: CASSFRGRTNEKLFF.

The rearrangement uses TRBV28 and TRBJ2-7; 10 bases align to TRBD2. The germline V gene encodes CDR1 MDHEN and CDR2 SYDVKM. V gave up 6 bases and J gave up 5 bases; unmatched junction bases: 4. This CDR3 has 13 amino acids. The CDR3 region is CASRSGTSDEQYF. The CDR3 nucleotides read TGTGCCAGCAGATCCGGGACTAGCGACGAGCAGTACTTC.

The CDR3 here is CASSLTGSNQPQHF. The DNA for the CDR3 is TGTGCCAGCAGTCTTACAGGCAGCAATCAGCCCCAGCATTTT. The chain couples TRBV2 to TRBJ1-5; weak D call: TRBD1 (5 bases). Trimming removed 5 bases from V and 1 base from J, with 9 bases in between. Per germline, CDR1 SNHLY and CDR2 FYNNEI. CDR3 length: 14 amino acids.

The rearrangement uses TRBV2 and TRBJ2-7; possible D gene TRBD2, 6 bases. This CDR3 contains 15 residues. The germline V gene encodes CDR1 SNHLY and CDR2 FYNNEI. V gave up 11 bases and J gave up 4 bases, with 24 bases separating them. The CDR3 loop is CAALNAYGGTYEQYF. The DNA for the CDR3 is TGTGCCGCACTCAACGCCTACGGCGGGACGTACGAGCAGTACTTC.

This clone was counted a single time. This rearrangement joins TRBV7-9 to TRBJ1-4; a possible D gene is TRBD1 (5 bases). The CDR3 is 18 amino acids. The germline gives CDR1 SEHNR, CDR2 FQNEAQ (reference sequence). With 5 bases removed from V and 6 bases from J, the gap between germline ends came to 25 bases. CDR3 sequence reads: CASSPTVGGVPADEKLFF. CDR3 DNA: TGTGCCAGCAGCCCAACGGTAGGAGGGGTCCCGGCGGATGAAAAACTGTTTTTT.

The CDR3 loop reads CASSLSRTGNQPQHF. The CDR3 bases are TGTGCCAGCAGTTTATCCCGGACAGGAAATCAGCCCCAGCATTTT. J is TRBJ1-5 and V is TRBV27; 7 bases align to TRBD1. Germline values: CDR1 MNHEY, CDR2 SMNVEV (reference sequence). CDR3 length equals 15 residues. With 0 bases clipped from V and 4 bases from J, the junction kept 3 bases outside the gene matches.

The chain employs TRBV7-9 and TRBJ2-2; 10 bases match TRBD2. The CDR3 extends over 16 amino acids. Germline V gene lookup returns CDR1 SEHNR and CDR2 FQNEAQ (reference sequence). J was trimmed by 3 bases and V by 3 bases; bases with no gene match: 4. CDR3 bases: TGTGCCAGCAGCTTTGGTCTAGCGGGAGACACCGGGGAGCTGTTTTTT. This translates into CASSFGLAGDTGELFF.

The DNA for the CDR3 is TGTGCCAGCAGCTTGTTGGGGAAGGGGGCCCTTGAAGCTTTCTTT. This encodes CASSLLGKGALEAFF. The chain combines TRBV5-4 with TRBJ1-1; 7 bases line up with TRBD1. Per germline, CDR1 SGHNT and CDR2 YYREEE (reference sequence). CDR3 size: 15 residues. Trimming took 1 base from V and 7 from J; bases not matched to a gene: 10. Filled out from reference TRBV5-4 and TRBJ1-1, the complete variable domain reads ETGVTQSPTHLIKTRGQQVTLRCSSQSGHNTVSWYQQALGQGPQFIFQYYREEENGRGNFPPRFSGLQFPNYSSELNVNALELDDSALYLCASSLLGKGALEAFFGQGTRLTVV.

This chain connects TRBV4-1 to TRBJ2-7; 8 bases fit TRBD2. The CDR3 covers 17 residues. The ends lost 0 bases at V and 0 bases at J; junction bases unmatched: 7. The V gene's germline CDR1 is MGHRA and CDR2 YSYEKL. CDR3 sequence reads: CASSQDPSGSFSYEQYF. The CDR3 coding sequence is TGCGCCAGCAGCCAAGATCCGAGCGGGAGTTTCTCCTACGAGCAGTACTTC.